These T cell receptor beta chains were read from a single sample in a study of T cells after yellow fever vaccination. Each CDR3 protein is one row after TCRdb ran MiXCR on the 5' RACE reads. The data show 620,000 or so distinct CDR3 sequences, roughly 12% seen once. The sample here was PBMCs, taken on the day of the yellow fever booster vaccination. These receptors all stem from a man aged 25-40 years who received the YFV17D yellow fever vaccine. CDR3s include the opening cysteine and the closing phenylalanine or tryptophan. Each record gives: clone size, V gene, D gene, J gene, CDR3 protein, CDR3 DNA. The D gene is left open where the match is weak. Clone size, where shown, is once, few, many, or a class for clones that have expanded.

clone size: NA; V gene: TRBV7-2; D gene: NA; J gene: TRBJ2-5; CDR3 protein: CASIPAGTARSTETQYF; CDR3 DNA: TGTGCCAGCATCCCCGCCGGGACCGCCCGATCTACAGAGACCCAGTACTTC
clone size: NA; V gene: TRBV7-2; D gene: NA; J gene: TRBJ2-6; CDR3 protein: CASRDGANVLTF; CDR3 DNA: TGTGCCAGCAGAGATGGGGCCAACGTCCTGACTTTC
clone size: few; V gene: TRBV20-1; D gene: NA; J gene: TRBJ1-1; CDR3 protein: CSAKMGAAEAFF; CDR3 DNA: TGCAGTGCTAAAATGGGAGCAGCTGAAGCTTTCTTT
clone size: few; V gene: TRBV20-1; D gene: NA; J gene: TRBJ2-2; CDR3 protein: CSATRRDSNTGELFF; CDR3 DNA: TGCAGTGCAACCCGCCGGGACTCTAACACCGGGGAGCTGTTTTTT
clone size: NA; V gene: TRBV2; D gene: NA; J gene: TRBJ2-5; CDR3 protein: CASSGPETQYF; CDR3 DNA: TGTGCCAGCAGTGGACCAGAGACCCAGTACTTC
clone size: few; V gene: TRBV7-9; D gene: TRBD2; J gene: TRBJ2-4; CDR3 protein: CASSLEPSGRSYF; CDR3 DNA: TGTGCCAGCAGCTTAGAACCTAGCGGGAGATCGTACTTC
clone size: NA; V gene: TRBV20-1; D gene: TRBD1; J gene: TRBJ1-4; CDR3 protein: CSITGGATEKLFF; CDR3 DNA: TGCAGTATAACAGGGGGCGCGACTGAAAAACTGTTTTTT
clone size: many; V gene: TRBV12-3/TRBV12-4; D gene: NA; J gene: TRBJ1-2; CDR3 protein: CASSSTGTIHPYGYTF; CDR3 DNA: TGTGCCAGCAGCTCTACCGGGACTATCCACCCTTATGGCTACACCTTC
clone size: many; V gene: TRBV12-3/TRBV12-4; D gene: TRBD2; J gene: TRBJ2-3; CDR3 protein: CASSPTSGGPAAYF; CDR3 DNA: TGTGCCAGCAGTCCTACTAGCGGGGGGCCCGCAGCGTATTTT
clone size: NA; V gene: TRBV28; D gene: NA; J gene: TRBJ2-2; CDR3 protein: CASSYRGAENTGELFF; CDR3 DNA: TGTGCCAGCAGTTACCGGGGGGCCGAGAACACCGGGGAGCTGTTTTTT
clone size: NA; V gene: TRBV25-1; D gene: NA; J gene: TRBJ2-5; CDR3 protein: CASSGGVETQYF; CDR3 DNA: TGTGCCAGCAGTGGGGGAGTCGAGACCCAGTACTTC
clone size: few; V gene: TRBV14; D gene: TRBD1; J gene: TRBJ2-3; CDR3 protein: CASSQKQGVTDTQYF; CDR3 DNA: TGTGCCAGCAGCCAGAAACAGGGGGTCACAGATACGCAGTATTTT
clone size: few; V gene: TRBV6-2/TRBV6-3; D gene: TRBD2; J gene: TRBJ2-7; CDR3 protein: CASSSTSGTSYEQYF; CDR3 DNA: TGTGCCAGCAGTTCCACTAGCGGGACTTCCTACGAGCAGTACTTC
clone size: NA; V gene: TRBV4-2; D gene: NA; J gene: TRBJ2-3; CDR3 protein: CASSQWGGSSTDTQYF; CDR3 DNA: TGTGCCAGCAGCCAATGGGGCGGCTCTAGCACAGATACGCAGTATTTT
clone size: NA; V gene: TRBV5-1; D gene: TRBD2; J gene: TRBJ2-2; CDR3 protein: CASSTSGTTSMNTGELFF; CDR3 DNA: TGCGCCAGCAGCACCTCCGGGACTACCTCGATGAACACCGGGGAGCTGTTTTTT
clone size: few; V gene: TRBV29-1; D gene: NA; J gene: TRBJ2-4; CDR3 protein: CSVPNIKSRAKNIQYF; CDR3 DNA: TGCAGCGTTCCAAACATTAAAAGTCGAGCCAAAAACATTCAGTACTTC
clone size: NA; V gene: TRBV21-1; D gene: NA; J gene: TRBJ2-1; CDR3 protein: CASSPAGLTYNEQFF; CDR3 DNA: TGTGCCAGCAGCCCAGCGGGACTAACGTATAATGAGCAGTTCTTC
clone size: few; V gene: TRBV29-1; D gene: NA; J gene: TRBJ2-1; CDR3 protein: CSVDVSGAVGEQFF; CDR3 DNA: TGCAGCGTTGATGTTAGCGGAGCTGTCGGGGAGCAGTTCTTC
clone size: few; V gene: TRBV3-1; D gene: NA; J gene: TRBJ1-1; CDR3 protein: CASSHEYTGAFF; CDR3 DNA: TGTGCCAGCAGCCATGAATACACAGGGGCTTTCTTT
clone size: few; V gene: TRBV5-5; D gene: NA; J gene: TRBJ2-1; CDR3 protein: CASSFEASSYNEQFF; CDR3 DNA: TGTGCCAGCAGCTTTGAGGCGAGCTCCTACAATGAGCAGTTCTTC
clone size: few; V gene: TRBV28; D gene: NA; J gene: TRBJ2-2; CDR3 protein: CASLLRNTGELFF; CDR3 DNA: TGTGCCAGCCTCCTCAGGAACACCGGGGAGCTGTTTTTT
clone size: NA; V gene: TRBV7-2; D gene: NA; J gene: TRBJ2-3; CDR3 protein: CASSLMILAETDTQYF; CDR3 DNA: TGTGCCAGCAGCTTAATGATTTTAGCGGAAACAGATACGCAGTATTTT
clone size: few; V gene: TRBV9; D gene: TRBD2; J gene: TRBJ2-1; CDR3 protein: CASRAGTSGYNEQFF; CDR3 DNA: TGTGCCAGCAGGGCCGGGACTAGCGGCTACAATGAGCAGTTCTTC
clone size: few; V gene: TRBV20-1; D gene: TRBD1; J gene: TRBJ2-7; CDR3 protein: CSATTMQGASYEQYF; CDR3 DNA: TGCAGTGCTACTACGATGCAGGGGGCCAGCTACGAGCAGTACTTC
clone size: few; V gene: TRBV4-2; D gene: NA; J gene: TRBJ1-3; CDR3 protein: CASSQESGRSSGNTIYF; CDR3 DNA: TGTGCCAGCAGCCAAGAGTCGGGAAGGAGCTCTGGAAACACCATATATTTT
clone size: NA; V gene: TRBV12-3/TRBV12-4; D gene: TRBD2; J gene: TRBJ2-1; CDR3 protein: CASRSWGTSGRSGNEQFF; CDR3 DNA: TGTGCCAGCAGATCGTGGGGGACTAGCGGACGCTCGGGCAATGAGCAGTTCTTC
clone size: many; V gene: TRBV12-3/TRBV12-4; D gene: NA; J gene: TRBJ1-2; CDR3 protein: CASSQAPGPIPF; CDR3 DNA: TGTGCCAGCAGCCAGGCCCCGGGACCCATTCCCTTC
clone size: NA; V gene: TRBV14; D gene: TRBD2; J gene: TRBJ2-4; CDR3 protein: CASRNSGSPANIQYF; CDR3 DNA: TGTGCCAGCAGGAATAGCGGGAGTCCAGCAAACATTCAGTACTTC
clone size: many; V gene: TRBV18; D gene: TRBD1; J gene: TRBJ2-4; CDR3 protein: CASSPRDSLNIQYF; CDR3 DNA: TGTGCCAGCTCCCCCAGGGACAGCCTAAACATTCAGTACTTC
clone size: NA; V gene: TRBV21-1; D gene: NA; J gene: TRBJ2-2; CDR3 protein: CASSRVPGQGGELFF; CDR3 DNA: TGTGCCAGCAGCAGAGTCCCGGGACAAGGCGGGGAGCTGTTTTTT
clone size: many; V gene: TRBV18; D gene: NA; J gene: TRBJ1-3; CDR3 protein: CASSPQNTIYF; CDR3 DNA: TGTGCCAGCTCACCACAAAACACCATATATTTT
clone size: few; V gene: TRBV9; D gene: TRBD2; J gene: TRBJ2-7; CDR3 protein: CASSASGRVYEQYF; CDR3 DNA: TGTGCCAGCAGCGCTAGCGGGAGGGTGTACGAGCAGTACTTC
clone size: NA; V gene: TRBV7-8; D gene: TRBD1; J gene: TRBJ2-3; CDR3 protein: CASSLEGTGGPTQYF; CDR3 DNA: TGTGCCAGCAGCTTAGAGGGGACAGGGGGGCCTACGCAGTATTTT
clone size: NA; V gene: TRBV30; D gene: NA; J gene: TRBJ2-4; CDR3 protein: CAWSVSLGRGNIQYF; CDR3 DNA: TGTGCCTGGAGTGTATCTTTGGGTCGGGGGAACATTCAGTACTTC
clone size: NA; V gene: TRBV6-1; D gene: NA; J gene: TRBJ1-3; CDR3 protein: CASRARSATGNTIYF; CDR3 DNA: TGTGCCAGCAGGGCGCGTTCGGCGACCGGAAACACCATATATTTT
clone size: few; V gene: TRBV2; D gene: NA; J gene: TRBJ2-5; CDR3 protein: CASSEQGETQYF; CDR3 DNA: TGTGCCAGCAGTGAACAGGGAGAGACCCAGTACTTC
clone size: NA; V gene: TRBV5-6; D gene: TRBD1; J gene: TRBJ2-1; CDR3 protein: CASSWDRRDNEQFF; CDR3 DNA: TGTGCCAGCAGCTGGGACAGGCGAGACAATGAGCAGTTCTTC
clone size: NA; V gene: TRBV19; D gene: TRBD1; J gene: TRBJ2-7; CDR3 protein: CASSPDRALYEQYF; CDR3 DNA: TGTGCCAGTAGTCCGGACAGGGCGTTATACGAGCAGTACTTC
clone size: few; V gene: TRBV12-3/TRBV12-4; D gene: NA; J gene: TRBJ1-5; CDR3 protein: CASSLPGQSNQPQHF; CDR3 DNA: TGTGCCAGCAGTTTGCCCGGACAAAGCAATCAGCCCCAGCATTTT
clone size: NA; V gene: TRBV30; D gene: TRBD2; J gene: TRBJ2-7; CDR3 protein: CAWSFLAGAYEQYF; CDR3 DNA: TGTGCCTGGAGTTTTCTAGCGGGGGCCTACGAGCAGTACTTC
clone size: NA; V gene: TRBV5-1; D gene: NA; J gene: TRBJ2-4; CDR3 protein: CASYGTPGNIQYF; CDR3 DNA: TGCGCCAGCTACGGGACTCCGGGGAACATTCAGTACTTC
clone size: NA; V gene: TRBV18; D gene: NA; J gene: TRBJ2-7; CDR3 protein: CASSPRITGISYEQYF; CDR3 DNA: TGTGCCAGCTCACCACGAATAACCGGGATCTCCTACGAGCAGTACTTC
clone size: NA; V gene: TRBV19; D gene: NA; J gene: TRBJ2-3; CDR3 protein: CASSFGSRGLTDTQYF; CDR3 DNA: TGTGCCAGTAGTTTTGGCAGCCGGGGATTGACAGATACGCAGTATTTT
clone size: NA; V gene: TRBV4-3; D gene: NA; J gene: TRBJ2-7; CDR3 protein: CASSQDFAGRTTYEQYF; CDR3 DNA: TGCGCCAGCAGCCAAGATTTCGCGGGGCGGACCACTTACGAGCAGTACTTC
clone size: few; V gene: TRBV11-3; D gene: TRBD1; J gene: TRBJ2-5; CDR3 protein: CASSLGTGGAQGTQYF; CDR3 DNA: TGTGCCAGCAGCTTAGGGACAGGGGGTGCCCAAGGGACCCAGTACTTC
clone size: many; V gene: TRBV20-1; D gene: NA; J gene: TRBJ1-6; CDR3 protein: CSARQGGPLHF; CDR3 DNA: TGCAGTGCTAGACAGGGAGGGCCCCTCCACTTT
clone size: NA; V gene: TRBV7-8; D gene: NA; J gene: TRBJ2-3; CDR3 protein: CASSFGVGGRTDTQYF; CDR3 DNA: TGTGCCAGCAGCTTTGGGGTGGGAGGACGCACAGATACGCAGTATTTT
clone size: NA; V gene: TRBV10-3; D gene: TRBD2; J gene: TRBJ2-2; CDR3 protein: CAISGGLESTGELFF; CDR3 DNA: TGTGCCATCAGTGGGGGACTAGAGAGTACCGGGGAGCTGTTTTTT
clone size: few; V gene: TRBV5-1; D gene: NA; J gene: TRBJ1-1; CDR3 protein: CASSLGWTENTEAFF; CDR3 DNA: TGCGCCAGCAGCTTGGGATGGACAGAGAACACTGAAGCTTTCTTT
clone size: few; V gene: TRBV12-3/TRBV12-4; D gene: NA; J gene: TRBJ1-4; CDR3 protein: CASSTTGSNEKLFF; CDR3 DNA: TGTGCCAGCAGTACAACGGGGTCTAATGAAAAACTGTTTTTT
clone size: few; V gene: TRBV5-1; D gene: NA; J gene: TRBJ1-4; CDR3 protein: CASSLKTATNEKLFF; CDR3 DNA: TGCGCCAGCAGCTTGAAGACAGCAACTAATGAAAAACTGTTTTTT
clone size: NA; V gene: TRBV5-8; D gene: NA; J gene: TRBJ2-3; CDR3 protein: CASSLAEVVSTDTQYF; CDR3 DNA: TGTGCCAGCAGCTTGGCCGAGGTTGTGAGCACAGATACGCAGTATTTT
clone size: many; V gene: TRBV28; D gene: TRBD1; J gene: TRBJ2-5; CDR3 protein: CASNLGDRFYF; CDR3 DNA: TGTGCCAGCAACTTAGGGGACAGATTCTACTTC